These 32 T cell receptor delta chains originate from one sample sequenced in a study of Vδ1+ human thymocytes. Study-level results: Highly polyclonal TRG and TRD repertoires with Gaussian CDR3 length distributions appeared in thymus.

Antigen specificity for these receptors is unknown. Sequences come from RNA converted to cDNA by reverse transcription. Multiplex PCR used pooled V-gene forward primers and a constant-region reverse primer to amplify CDR3s. TCRdb fed the multiplex PCR reads into CATT to redo clone calling. The table includes under 25,000 delta-chain clones, about 29% detected once. The sample was Vdelta1+ gamma-delta thymocytes from the thymus. Subset specified: FACS-sorted CD3+ TCRalphabeta- TCRVdelta1+ TCRVdelta2- thymocytes. The receptor source for this set is a boy younger than two who had congenital heart surgery.

This clone is medium-sized (0.01 to 0.1%) within its sample. The V call is TRDV1, the J call TRDJ1; 8 positions agree with TRDD3. V lost 2 bases, J lost 0 bases, and 23 bases stayed unmatched. This CDR3 is 22 amino acids long. Germline V gene sequence: CDR1 TSWWSYY, CDR2 QGS. The chain's CDR3 is CALGESPRPIITGGSYTDKLIF. The CDR3 DNA reads TGTGCTCTTGGGGAAAGCCCTCGCCCAATCATTACTGGGGGCTCGTACACCGATAAACTCATCTTT.

This chain connects TRDV1 to TRDJ1; 10 bases match TRDD3. The germline V gene encodes CDR1 TSWWSYY and CDR2 QGS. There are 20 residues in the CDR3. Trimming took 4 bases from V and 0 from J; bases not matched to a gene: 17. The CDR3 sequence: CALGVPGTGGLRGDTDKLIF. The DNA for the CDR3 is TGTGCTCTTGGGGTCCCCGGGACTGGGGGATTACGGGGGGACACCGATAAACTCATCTTT.

Of note for this clone: A read error may account for a junction end that differs from germline. The sample holds other DNA sequences that translate to the same CDR3. The rearrangement links TRDV1 to TRDJ1; 11 nucleotides match TRDD3. The CDR3 is made up of 22 amino acids. Germline assignment: CDR1 TSWWSYY and CDR2 QGS. This CDR3 reads CALGELGPSYVGDTSRTDKLIF. The CDR3 DNA reads as TGCGCTCTTGGGGAACTAGGGCCTTCCTACGTGGGGGATACGAGTCGAACCGATAAACTCATCTTT.

The chain is built from TRDV2 and TRDJ1; D is unclear. In germline, CDR1 is GEAIGNYY, CDR2 EKD. Trimming cost V 0 bases and J 0 bases, with 37 bases left between them. CDR3 length: 24 amino acids. The CDR3 protein is CACDTSPSAVLEEIPSEYTDKLIF. The CDR3 coding sequence is TGTGCCTGTGACACCTCCCCCTCGGCAGTCCTTGAAGAGATCCCCTCGGAGTACACCGATAAACTCATCTTT.

This clone appeared once. The same CDR3 also results from other DNA sequences found in this sample. The chain is built from TRDV1 and TRDJ1; 7 nucleotides agree with TRDD3. J lost 0 bases, V lost 5 bases, and 18 bases had no gene match. CDR1 and CDR2 from the germline V gene are TSWWSYY and QGS. The CDR3 is 19 residues long. The CDR3 here is CALGNDPRGGSKYTDKLIF. The CDR3 coding sequence is TGTGCTCTTGGGAACGATCCCCGGGGGGGATCTAAGTACACCGATAAACTCATCTTT.

A note on this clone: A read error may be the cause here, since a much bigger clone is one base away. J is TRDJ1 and V is TRDV1; perhaps TRDD2 as D (5 bases). Between the trimmed V and J ends, which lost 2 bases and 3 bases, there was a span of 25 bases. Germline values: CDR1 TSWWSYY, CDR2 QGS. The length of the CDR3 is 19 residues. The CDR3 DNA reads TGTGCTCTTGGGGAATCCCATTCCTCGCATTTTACGGCCGCCGATAAACTCATCTTT. Amino acid sequence: CALGESHSSHFTAADKLIF.

Relative to its sample, this clone is medium-sized. The identical CDR3 is also encoded by other nucleotide sequences in the sample. The chain couples TRDV1 to TRDJ1; possibly TRDD3 for D (6 bases). Germline V gene lookup returns CDR1 TSWWSYY and CDR2 QGS. The CDR3 length is 16 residues. With 1 base removed from V and 4 bases from J, the gap between germline ends came to 16 bases. The CDR3 DNA follows: TGTGCTCTTGGGGAACACTTGCGGGGGACCCACGATAAACTCATCTTT. This gives the protein CALGEHLRGTHDKLIF.

This clone is labeled as medium-sized. The same CDR3 can be traced to other DNA sequences in this sample. The chain combines TRDV1 with TRDJ1; TRDD3 aligns across 10 bases. This CDR3 has 16 residues. V lost 6 bases, J lost 5 bases, and 12 bases stayed unmatched. CDR1 is TSWWSYY and CDR2 is QGS in the germline V gene. The CDR3 DNA follows: TGTGCTCTTGGATCTTCCTTGGGGGATACCAGAGATAAACTCATCTTT. Protein: CALGSSLGDTRDKLIF.

The chain carries TRDV1 and TRDJ1, with 11 bases fitting TRDD3. The CDR3 length is 22 residues. V gave up 2 bases and J gave up 0 bases; unmatched junction bases: 20. Germline CDR1 reads TSWWSYY; CDR2 reads QGS. The CDR3 coding sequence is TGTGCTCTTGGGGAATGTGACAGGCCTTGGGGGATACGGACCAGATACACCGATAAACTCATCTTT. The encoded protein is CALGECDRPWGIRTRYTDKLIF.

V is TRDV1 and J is TRDJ1; TRDD3 aligns across 10 bases. Germline V gene lookup returns CDR1 TSWWSYY and CDR2 QGS. The CDR3 is 25 residues long. J gave up 0 bases and V 1 base, and 29 bases lay outside the gene matches. In DNA, the CDR3 is TGTGCTCTTGGGGAACAGGTTCTTCCTCGGGGGATACGCGGGCAAAAAAAGAGGTACACCGATAAACTCATCTTT. Translated, it gives CALGEQVLPRGIRGQKKRYTDKLIF.

This clone was recorded a few times. The chain is built from TRDV1 and TRDJ1, with D perhaps being TRDD2 or TRDD3 (9 bases each). Germline CDR1 is TSWWSYY and CDR2 is QGS. CDR3 length: 22 amino acids. The V gene lost 5 bases and the J gene lost 7 bases, with 41 bases spanning the gap. This CDR3 reads CALGPSYEGGIPRGSRVVKLIF. In DNA, the CDR3 is TGTGCTCTTGGGCCTTCCTACGAAGGGGGGATACCGCGGGGGTCGCGAGTCGTTAAACTCATCTTT.

As for this clone: The sample carries other DNA sequences with the same CDR3. This chain connects TRDV1 to TRDJ1, with TRDD3 identical over 11 bases. Germline V gene data show CDR1 as TSWWSYY and CDR2 as QGS. Losses at the gene ends were 1 base for V and 1 base for J; bases not matched to a gene: 14. CDR3 length: 20 residues. The CDR3, as DNA: TGTGCTCTTGGGGAACCCCCAGTACTGGGGGATATGAGGGGCACCGATAAACTCATCTTT. It yields the protein CALGEPPVLGDMRGTDKLIF.

J is TRDJ1 and V is TRDV1; D is unclear. Looked up from germline, CDR1 is TSWWSYY and CDR2 is QGS. This CDR3 is built from 15 residues. Trimming stripped 8 bases from V and 1 base from J, with 17 bases between. CDR3 amino acids: CALTEARFPTDKLIF. CDR3 in DNA: TGTGCTCTTACGGAAGCACGATTCCCCACCGATAAACTCATCTTT.

In this sample, this clone turned up a few times. This chain joins TRDV1 and TRDJ1; 11 bases line up with TRDD3. Germline V gene sequence: CDR1 TSWWSYY, CDR2 QGS. CDR3 length: 21 residues. The V and J ends lost 2 bases and 7 bases, in that order; junction bases with no gene match: 24. CDR3 sequence reads: CALGERATTVLGDRGDFKLIF. For the CDR3, the DNA is TGTGCTCTTGGGGAAAGGGCCACTACCGTACTGGGGGATAGGGGGGATTTTAAACTCATCTTT.

A note on this clone: At the DNA level, this CDR3 is encoded by other sequences in the same sample as well. The chain is built from TRDV1 and TRDJ1; 11 nucleotides agree with TRDD3. The CDR3 spans 19 residues. V gave up 3 bases and J gave up 0 bases; unmatched junction bases: 12. CDR1 is TSWWSYY and CDR2 is QGS in the germline V gene. In DNA form, the CDR3 reads TGTGCTCTTGGGGAGGTCCTACTGGGGGATAGGGAGTACACCGATAAACTCATCTTT. Amino acid sequence: CALGEVLLGDREYTDKLIF.

This clone showed up many times. This chain links TRDV1 with TRDJ1; 12 bases match TRDD3. Germline trimming cut 5 bases from V and 0 bases from J; bases unmatched to any gene: 16. The CDR3 is made up of 20 amino acids. Germline V lookup: CDR1 TSWWSYY, CDR2 QGS. CDR3: CALGPLPYWGIHPYTDKLIF. CDR3 bases: TGTGCTCTTGGGCCCCTCCCCTACTGGGGGATACATCCGTACACCGATAAACTCATCTTT.

The V and J genes are TRDV1 and TRDJ1, with 7 nucleotides matching TRDD3. J lost 1 base, V lost 0 bases, and 14 bases had no gene match. The germline V gene encodes CDR1 TSWWSYY and CDR2 QGS. The CDR3 has 19 amino acids. DNA of the CDR3: TGTGCTCTTGGGGAACTCGGCAGCCGCCGCTGGGGGGGCACCGATAAACTCATCTTT. Its protein is CALGELGSRRWGGTDKLIF.

The chain joins TRDV1 to TRDJ1; D is possibly TRDD2 or TRDD3 (8 bases each). The CDR3 length is 22 residues. The germline gives CDR1 TSWWSYY, CDR2 QGS. Trimming left V 5 bases short and J 0 bases short, with 34 bases between. The CDR3 DNA is TGTGCTCTTGGGCACCTGGGAGCTTCCTACGAGGCCTGGGGGACCCACACCGATAAACTCATCTTT. It yields the protein CALGHLGASYEAWGTHTDKLIF.

This clone has a single count. This may be a read error: a much more frequent sequence differs by one nucleotide. The chain carries TRDV1 and TRDJ1; D is uncertain. This CDR3 has 17 amino acids. CDR1 is TSWWSYY, CDR2 QGS, per germline. V was clipped by 6 bases and J by 0 bases, with 20 bases between them. The CDR3 here is CALGQLTFLVYTDKLIF. Written as DNA, the CDR3 is TGTGCTCTTGGTCAGCTTACGTTTCTGGTTTACACCGATAAACTCATCTTT.

This clone was counted a few times. The chain is built from TRDV1 and TRDJ1; D is perhaps TRDD3 (5 bases). The CDR3 runs 17 residues. The V gene lost 3 bases and the J gene lost 3 bases, with 20 bases spanning the gap. Per the germline V gene, CDR1 is TSWWSYY and CDR2 is QGS. CDR3 sequence (DNA): TGTGCTCTTGGGGATTCGCCTCCGTATCAGGGGGCCGATAAACTCATCTTT. This encodes CALGDSPPYQGADKLIF.

This clone was observed a few times. The chain couples TRDV1 to TRDJ1; 11 positions match TRDD3. The CDR3 is made up of 18 amino acids. The junction had 16 bases not matched to a gene; V was cut back by 1 base and J by 9 bases. The germline gives CDR1 TSWWSYY, CDR2 QGS. The CDR3 bases are TGTGCTCTTGGGGAACCTTTTGGCTACAGGGATGGGGGATACGAACTCATCTTT. Its translation is CALGEPFGYRDGGYELIF.

This clone came up a few times. The chain links TRDV1 to TRDJ1; 13 positions match TRDD3. The germline gives CDR1 TSWWSYY, CDR2 QGS. The length of the CDR3 is 24 residues. Trimming removed 5 bases from V and 0 bases from J; junction bases left unmatched: 27. The CDR3 spells CALGPPPLPTLQNWGIRDTDKLIF. CDR3 nucleotide sequence: TGTGCTCTTGGGCCGCCCCCCCTTCCGACACTACAGAACTGGGGGATACGCGACACCGATAAACTCATCTTT.

On this clone itself: Being one base from a much bigger clone, this may be a read error. The chain couples TRDV1 to TRDJ1; maybe TRDD3 (5 bases). The CDR3 is 13 amino acids. The V gene's germline CDR1 is TSWWSYY and CDR2 QGS. CDR3 sequence (DNA): TGTGCTCATGGGGAACAAAGCCCGGGTGTTCTCATCTTT. Amino acids: CAHGEQSPGVLIF.

The chain employs TRDV1 and TRDJ1; 10 bases are shared with TRDD3. The ends lost 4 bases at V and 3 bases at J; junction bases unmatched: 11. The CDR3 contains 17 residues. Germline V gives CDR1 TSWWSYY, CDR2 QGS. CDR3 amino acids: CALGVLYGGYAPDKLIF. The CDR3 DNA is TGTGCTCTTGGGGTCCTCTACGGGGGATACGCTCCCGATAAACTCATCTTT.

This chain links TRDV1 with TRDJ1, with D perhaps TRDD2 (5 bases). This CDR3 has 19 amino acids. From germline, CDR1 is TSWWSYY and CDR2 QGS. The V gene lost 4 bases and the J gene lost 3 bases, with 27 bases spanning the gap. CDR3: CALGAGPLHPGSIPDKLIF. The CDR3 nucleotides read TGTGCTCTTGGGGCCGGCCCCCTACACCCTGGATCCATCCCCGATAAACTCATCTTT.

The chain joins TRDV1 to TRDJ1; D remains unclear. The CDR3 is made up of 20 amino acids. CDR1 and CDR2 from the germline V gene are TSWWSYY and QGS. The V gene lost 3 bases and the J gene lost 2 bases, with 28 bases spanning the gap. CDR3 in DNA: TGTGCTCTTGGGGACTCTGGTTCAAGGCTACCCCTCTTTGGGACCGATAAACTCATCTTT. It yields the protein CALGDSGSRLPLFGTDKLIF.

This chain uses TRDV1 with TRDJ1, with D maybe TRDD3 (6 bases). Deletions cut 1 base from V and 3 bases from J, with 36 bases between. CDR3 size: 23 residues. Germline assignment: CDR1 TSWWSYY and CDR2 QGS. CDR3 sequence reads: CALGEPPLGLTDALGDVSDKLIF. DNA for the CDR3: TGTGCTCTTGGGGAACCGCCCCTAGGGCTAACGGACGCGCTTGGGGATGTATCCGATAAACTCATCTTT.

This clone was observed a single time. This chain links TRDV2 with TRDJ1; D remains unclear. The V and J ends lost 8 bases and 9 bases respectively, with 21 bases between them. The CDR3 spans 13 residues. Germline CDR1 is GEAIGNYY and CDR2 is EKD. This chain's CDR3 is CAFAMASTLQLIF. The CDR3 DNA follows: TGTGCCTTTGCAATGGCCTCCACTCTTCAACTCATCTTT.

V and J are TRDV1 and TRDJ1; D is perhaps TRDD3 (6 bases). The V end lost 5 bases, the J end lost 2 bases, and 30 bases lay between the germline ends. Germline V gives CDR1 TSWWSYY, CDR2 QGS. There are 20 residues in the CDR3. CDR3: CALGNVPPYWAIGRTDKLIF. In DNA, the CDR3 is TGTGCTCTTGGGAACGTGCCTCCCTACTGGGCCATTGGGCGGACCGATAAACTCATCTTT.

In its sample, this clone was seen a few times. The genes are TRDV1 and TRDJ1; D is possibly TRDD2 (8 bases). CDR3 length: 17 residues. Between the trimmed V and J ends, which lost 2 bases and 9 bases, there was a span of 25 bases. Germline CDR1 reads TSWWSYY; CDR2 reads QGS. The CDR3 bases are TGTGCTCTTGGGGAAACCTCCCTTCCTATGGGGGAGTTGGAACTCATCTTT. It specifies CALGETSLPMGELELIF.

V usage is TRDV1 and J usage is TRDJ1; 9 nucleotides agree with TRDD3. This CDR3 has 18 amino acids. V shed 3 bases and J 0 bases; nucleotides not matched to a gene: 11. Germline loops: CDR1 TSWWSYY, CDR2 QGS. The CDR3 DNA reads as TGTGCTCTTGGGGAGGCTCCCACTGGGGGAACAGACACCGATAAACTCATCTTT. Protein sequence: CALGEAPTGGTDTDKLIF.

The rearrangement uses TRDV1 and TRDJ1, with D unclear. V was clipped by 0 bases and J by 3 bases, with 20 bases between them. Germline values: CDR1 TSWWSYY, CDR2 QGS. This CDR3 spans 18 amino acids. CDR3 amino acids: CALGELPLIPRIPDKLIF. The CDR3 DNA is TGTGCTCTTGGGGAACTTCCTTTGATTCCCCGCATACCCGATAAACTCATCTTT.